This T cell receptor beta chain was identified during a study of T cells in Graves' hyperthyroidism and ophthalmopathy. Findings and caveats of the study: Most clonotypes expanded in the thyroid (above 0.001) were also present in blood.

Looked up from germline, CDR1 is SGHNT and CDR2 is YYREEE (reference sequence). This CDR3 spans 15 amino acids. V was cut by 0 bases and J by 7 bases, with 16 bases left in between. Amplified regions were TCR beta CDR3 sequences from RNA transcripts. TCR CDR3 regions were first amplified by RT-PCR with HTBI primers. Each CDR3 protein gets one entry after TCRdb re-called the multiplex PCR reads with MiXCR. There are around 540,000 distinct CDR3 sequences in the sample; about 43% occur only once, and approximately 8.2% lies in the top ten. About this clonotype: Its antigen is currently unknown.

Graves' hyperthyroidism showing no ophthalmopathy progression within 18 months was considered stable. Aged 18 to 65, the patients had hyperthyroidism that was newly diagnosed and had lasted under 2 months. Based on clinical symptoms, serum thyroxine and TRAb, thyroid ultrasound and orbital computed tomography, diagnoses were reached. This clonotype was obtained from a woman under 30 with Graves' hyperthyroidism. Sequencing used peripheral blood or thyroid tissue (not recorded which). This chain joins TRBV5-4 and TRBJ2-5; no definite D call. CDR3 in DNA: TGTGCCAGCAGCTTGGTCCAGTTCGGGTTGGGGACCCAGTACTTC. It encodes CASSLVQFGLGTQYF.